This is a list of T cell receptor beta chains from one sample in a study of patients with pleural tuberculosis. TCRdb passed the reads through MiXCR, listing each CDR3 protein once. The repertoire holds under 65,000 distinct CDR3 sequences, with around 7% as singletons. The receptors come from a human donor with pleural tuberculosis. The CDR3 runs from the conserved cysteine through the conserved F or W. The order of the fields is D gene, V gene, clone size, J gene, CDR3 DNA, CDR3 protein. D genes are given only for firm matches. Only some rows state a clone size, as once, few, many or a class for expanded clones.

D: NA
V: TRBV20-1
size: NA
J: TRBJ2-2
DNA: TGCAGTGCTAGCGGGGGCGAGAACACCGGGGAGCTGTTTTTT
CDR3: CSASGGENTGELFF

D: NA
V: TRBV12-3/TRBV12-4
size: many
J: TRBJ1-1
DNA: TGTGCCAGCAGTTGGAGCACTGAAGCTTTCTTT
CDR3: CASSWSTEAFF

D: NA
V: TRBV5-1
size: NA
J: TRBJ2-2
DNA: TGCGCCAGCAGCTCCGGGAGCACCGGGGAGCTGTTTTTT
CDR3: CASSSGSTGELFF

D: NA
V: TRBV12-3/TRBV12-4
size: NA
J: TRBJ1-1
DNA: TGTGCCAGCAGCCGAACAGGCATGAACACTGAAGCTTTCTTT
CDR3: CASSRTGMNTEAFF

D: NA
V: TRBV19
size: many
J: TRBJ1-4
DNA: TGTGCCAGTAGCACATATCGGCTTGGTAATGAAAAACTGTTTTTT
CDR3: CASSTYRLGNEKLFF

D: NA
V: TRBV7-7
size: many
J: TRBJ1-6
DNA: TGTGCTAGCAGCTTATACGTAGCCCTCCACTTT
CDR3: CASSLYVALHF

D: NA
V: TRBV29-1
size: few
J: TRBJ2-7
DNA: TGCAGCGTTAAGTCCCAGGGACGGGAGCAGTACTTC
CDR3: CSVKSQGREQYF

D: NA
V: TRBV20-1
size: many
J: TRBJ2-1
DNA: TGCAGTGCTTCCCTTTCGGGGAGCTCCTACAATGAGCAGTTCTTC
CDR3: CSASLSGSSYNEQFF

D: NA
V: TRBV11-1
size: many
J: TRBJ1-1
DNA: TGTGCCAGCAGCTTAACACACATTAACACTGAAGCTTTCTTT
CDR3: CASSLTHINTEAFF

D: NA
V: TRBV2
size: many
J: TRBJ1-1
DNA: TGTGCCAGCAGTGAGAAGCATTACACTGAAGCTTTCTTT
CDR3: CASSEKHYTEAFF

D: NA
V: TRBV5-6
size: NA
J: TRBJ2-3
DNA: TGTGCCAGCAGCTTGGTGTCCACAGATACGCAGTATTTT
CDR3: CASSLVSTDTQYF

D: TRBD2
V: TRBV19
size: many
J: TRBJ2-7
DNA: TGTGCCAGTAGTTCCTTTATAGCGGGAAACCGGGGCGAGCAGTACTTC
CDR3: CASSSFIAGNRGEQYF

D: TRBD2
V: TRBV13
size: few
J: TRBJ2-5
DNA: TGTGCCAGCAGCGATTTACTAGCGGGAGGTCGAAAGACCCAGTACTTC
CDR3: CASSDLLAGGRKTQYF

D: TRBD1
V: TRBV7-6
size: many
J: TRBJ2-2
DNA: TGTGCCAGCAGCCCCGGGACAGCTCAATCCACCGGGGAGCTGTTTTTT
CDR3: CASSPGTAQSTGELFF

D: NA
V: TRBV19
size: many
J: TRBJ1-5
DNA: TGTGCCAGTAGTCCGGAGGGGATGGGGAATCAGCCCCAGCATTTT
CDR3: CASSPEGMGNQPQHF

D: NA
V: TRBV5-1
size: NA
J: TRBJ2-1
DNA: TGCGCCAGCAGCTTGGAAGGGGGGAGCTCCTACAATGAGCAGTTCTTC
CDR3: CASSLEGGSSYNEQFF

D: NA
V: TRBV12-5
size: many
J: TRBJ1-1
DNA: TGTGCTAGTGGTTTGGGGGGGTCCACTGAAGCTTTCTTT
CDR3: CASGLGGSTEAFF

D: NA
V: TRBV27
size: many
J: TRBJ2-1
DNA: TGTGCCAGCAGTCCCGGGGCTAACGAGGAATTCTTC
CDR3: CASSPGANEEFF

D: NA
V: TRBV12-3/TRBV12-4
size: many
J: TRBJ2-7
DNA: TGTGCCAGCAGTTTATCCGGGACGACTTTCAAGCAGTACTTC
CDR3: CASSLSGTTFKQYF

D: NA
V: TRBV20-1
size: many
J: TRBJ2-5
DNA: TGCAGTGCCCGCGAGTGGGAGACCCAGTACTTC
CDR3: CSAREWETQYF

D: NA
V: TRBV5-1
size: NA
J: TRBJ2-7
DNA: TGCGCCAGCAGTGAGGTCAGTTCCTACGAGCAGTACTTC
CDR3: CASSEVSSYEQYF

D: NA
V: TRBV28
size: many
J: TRBJ2-2
DNA: TGTGCCAGCAGTTTAAGTAGGGCCGGGGAGCTGTTTTTT
CDR3: CASSLSRAGELFF